These T cell receptor beta chains were read from a single sample in a study of shared clonotypes between healthy human individuals. Produced via immunoSEQ multiplex PCR; TCRdb's table is partial and in-frame only. The data contain about 2.5 million clones, less than 95% of them seen just once; the ten biggest clones take up approximately 0.4%. Sequenced: naive CD4+ T cells from PBMCs. These receptors originate from a man between 18 and 29 years old in good health. Some clones in this sample may be carry-over from other donors' samples. The CDR3 runs from the conserved cysteine through the conserved F or W. The order of the fields is V gene, J gene, CDR3 length, D gene, clone size, CDR3 protein, CDR3 DNA. The D gene is left open where the match is weak. Clone sizes are given selectively: once, few, many, or a class where the clone is expanded.

>TRBV11-2|TRBJ1-4|14|NA|few
CASSLASVNEKLFF
TGTGCCAGCAGCTTAGCGTCCGTTAATGAAAAACTGTTTTTT
>TRBV7-2|TRBJ2-2|15|NA|NA
CASSQQGPNTGELFF
TGTGCCAGCAGCCAACAGGGCCCTAACACCGGGGAGCTGTTTTTT
>TRBV30|TRBJ2-6|15|NA|NA
CAWSVWSSGANVLTF
TGTGCCTGGAGTGTTTGGAGCTCTGGGGCCAACGTCCTGACTTTC
>TRBV15|TRBJ1-2|15|NA|NA
CATSRDVGAKYGYTF
TGTGCCACCAGCAGAGATGTGGGGGCGAAGTATGGCTACACCTTC
>TRBV10-2|TRBJ2-5|13|NA|NA
CASTPEEGVAQYF
TGCGCCAGCACCCCAGAGGAGGGGGTGGCCCAGTACTTC
>TRBV19|TRBJ2-1|14|TRBD2|NA
CASSNLLSGGEQFF
TGTGCCAGTAGTAACCTTCTTTCGGGGGGTGAGCAGTTCTTC
>TRBV6-5|TRBJ2-1|15|TRBD1|NA
CASRRGTGGYNEQFF
TGTGCCAGCAGACGCGGGACAGGGGGGTACAATGAGCAGTTCTTC
>TRBV7-9|TRBJ2-7|15|NA|NA
CASSGAGTAAYEQYF
TGTGCCAGCAGCGGCGCCGGGACTGCCGCCTACGAGCAGTACTTC
>TRBV11-2|TRBJ2-5|13|NA|once
CASSLSREETQYF
TGTGCCAGCAGCTTAAGCCGAGAGGAGACCCAGTACTTC
>TRBV19|TRBJ2-1|15|TRBD2|NA
CASSLGLAGGNEQFF
TGTGCCAGTAGCCTGGGACTAGCAGGGGGCAATGAGCAGTTCTTC